This is a list of T cell receptor beta chains from one sample in a study of blood T cell repertoires in COVID-19. Sequenced by immunoSEQ multiplex PCR; TCRdb stores in-frame clones only, minus some. The data show about 170,000 clones, more than 65% seen once. Sequencing was performed on peripheral blood. These receptors came from a man aged 65 to 85 with active or convalescent COVID-19. CDR3s include the opening cysteine and the closing phenylalanine or tryptophan. The order of the fields is J gene, D gene, V gene, CDR3 DNA, CDR3 protein. The D gene is left open where the match is weak.

TRBJ1-2 NA TRBV30 TGTGCCTGGAGTGAACAGCTCTATGGCTACACCTTC CAWSEQLYGYTF
TRBJ1-2 NA TRBV9 TGTGCCAGCAGCGTTTCCCAAGGGGACTATGGCTACACCTTC CASSVSQGDYGYTF
TRBJ2-3 NA TRBV7-9 TGTGCCAGCAGCTTAGGAGCCTCAACAGATACGCAGTATTTT CASSLGASTDTQYF
TRBJ2-7 TRBD1 TRBV7-2 TGTGCCAGCAGCCGGGACAGGGACTTTTTCTACGAGCAGTACTTC CASSRDRDFFYEQYF
TRBJ1-1 NA TRBV6-2/TRBV6-3 TGTGCCAGCCGCCCAGGGGCTTGGTCGGCTTTCTTT CASRPGAWSAFF
TRBJ1-4 TRBD1 TRBV7-9 TGTGCCAGCAGCTTTGGAGGACAGGGGAATGAAAAACTGTTTTTT CASSFGGQGNEKLFF
TRBJ1-6 TRBD1 TRBV5-1 TGCGCCAGCAGCTTGGGGGTGACAGGGAATTCACCCCTCCACTTT CASSLGVTGNSPLHF
TRBJ1-3 NA TRBV30 TGTGCCTGGAGCCTTTTGGGAGGACCGCTCTCTGGAAACACCATATATTTT CAWSLLGGPLSGNTIYF
TRBJ1-2 NA TRBV15 TGTGCCACCAGCAGGGAACCGAGGTATGGCTACACCTTC CATSREPRYGYTF
TRBJ2-5 TRBD1 TRBV5-4 TGTGCCAGCAGCCACCGGGACAGGGGGTTGATGGAGACCCAGTACTTC CASSHRDRGLMETQYF
TRBJ2-7 NA TRBV11-2 TGTGCCAGCAGCGTCAACAGGAACTCCTACGAGCAGTACTTC CASSVNRNSYEQYF
TRBJ2-3 NA TRBV7-7 TGTGCCAGCAGCCCTGGGGGGGCCAGCACAGATACGCAGTATTTT CASSPGGASTDTQYF
TRBJ1-2 NA TRBV29-1 TGCAGCGTTGAGGGGGGGCCTAATGGCTACACCTTC CSVEGGPNGYTF
TRBJ2-7 TRBD1 TRBV6-1 TGTGCCAGCAGTGAATGGGACAGGACGAACTTC CASSEWDRTNF
TRBJ2-7 NA TRBV5-6 TGTGCCAGCAGCTCCACAGGGTTTTCGTACGAGCAGTACTTC CASSSTGFSYEQYF
TRBJ2-7 NA TRBV2 TGTGCCAGCCAATCATCGTGGGCTGTCCGGGACAAAGCCTACGAGCAGTACTTC CASQSSWAVRDKAYEQYF
TRBJ2-4 NA TRBV4-3 TGCGCCAGCAGCCAGGCCCATAAACTGGGACTCAGAAACATTCAGTACTTC CASSQAHKLGLRNIQYF
TRBJ2-2 TRBD1 TRBV5-8 TGTGCCAGCAGCTCCTGGACAGGCGCGAACACCGGGGAGCTGTTTTTT CASSSWTGANTGELFF
TRBJ2-6 TRBD1 TRBV6-2/TRBV6-3 TGTGCCAGCAGTTACTACGGACAGGGGATAACTGGGGCCAACGTCCTGACTTTC CASSYYGQGITGANVLTF
TRBJ1-5 NA TRBV7-2 TGTGCCAGCAGCCCGAGTGGGGCTTATCAGCCCCAGCATTTT CASSPSGAYQPQHF